This TCR beta chain emerged from a study of CD8 T cells in ankylosing spondylitis. Study-level findings and limits: Apparently characteristic of ankylosing spondylitis blood was a TCR beta motif (roughly 8 highly homologous variants).

A single record per CDR3 protein comes from TCRdb applying MiXCR to the 5' RACE reads. The profile shows roughly 700,000 distinct CDR3 sequences, around 20% of them singletons. Turning to this clonotype: Its specificity is unknown.

This CDR3 has 16 amino acids. Per the germline V gene, CDR1 is MNHEY and CDR2 is SVGAGI. After removal of 0 bases from V and 4 bases from J, the junction contained 8 bases not matched to a gene. The J gene is TRBJ1-1, the V gene TRBV6-5, with 7 nucleotides matching TRBD1. The sequencing input was blood, either unsorted or a sorted T cell fraction (not recorded which). The sequence was collected from a male donor with ankylosing spondylitis. CDR3 DNA sequence: TGTGCCAGCAGTTACTCGGTCCCAGGGGGAGGCACTGAAGCTTTCTTT. Translating gives CASSYSVPGGGTEAFF.